This is a list of T cell receptor beta chains from one sample in a study of T cells after yellow fever vaccination. TCRdb recomputed calls from the 5' RACE reads with MiXCR, one row per CDR3 protein. The sample includes around 310,000 distinct CDR3 sequences, approximately 4.5% of them seen just once. Sequencing used PBMCs, obtained 15 days after the yellow fever booster vaccination. The receptors were gathered from a man between 18 and 35 years old who received the YFV17D yellow fever vaccine. Each CDR3 is given with its conserved first and last residue. The D gene is left open where the match is weak. A clone size is listed for some rows: how often the clone was seen (once, few, many), or a class if it is expanded.

v_call	j_call	clone_size	d_call	cdr3_aa	cdr3_nt
TRBV3-1	TRBJ2-1	many	.	CASSLHGGDSNEQFF	TGTGCCAGCAGCCTGCACGGGGGCGACAGCAATGAGCAGTTCTTC
TRBV12-3/TRBV12-4	TRBJ1-4	.	TRBD1	CASSLGHRGLEEKLFF	TGTGCCAGCAGTTTGGGCCACAGGGGGCTTGAGGAAAAACTGTTTTTT
TRBV6-2/TRBV6-3	TRBJ2-7	many	.	CASSYADLNYEQYF	TGTGCCAGCAGTTACGCGGACCTGAACTACGAGCAGTACTTC
TRBV7-2	TRBJ2-1	many	.	CASSLAGALYNEQFF	TGTGCCAGCAGCTTAGCGGGGGCCTTATACAATGAGCAGTTCTTC
TRBV5-1	TRBJ1-5	many	.	CASSPAGHQPQHF	TGCGCCAGCAGCCCCGCCGGGCATCAGCCCCAGCATTTT
TRBV12-3/TRBV12-4	TRBJ2-1	.	.	CASSYTRSTFYNEQFF	TGTGCCAGCAGTTACACTAGATCGACGTTCTACAATGAGCAGTTCTTC
TRBV24-1	TRBJ2-2	few	.	CATSSGPGELFF	TGTGCCACCAGTTCCGGGCCCGGGGAGCTGTTTTTT
TRBV7-6	TRBJ2-1	.	.	CASTPEGSSYNEQFF	TGTGCCAGCACCCCAGAGGGGAGCTCCTACAATGAGCAGTTCTTC
TRBV7-8	TRBJ2-5	.	TRBD2	CASSRRTSGVVYF	TGTGCCAGCAGCCGTAGGACTAGCGGGGTCGTGTACTTC
TRBV7-9	TRBJ1-2	few	.	CASSLVRGVGGYTF	TGTGCCAGCAGCTTAGTACGGGGTGTTGGCGGCTACACCTTC
TRBV7-9	TRBJ2-5	.	.	CASSRGASLETQYF	TGTGCCAGCAGCCGAGGGGCTAGCTTGGAGACCCAGTACTTC
TRBV18	TRBJ2-1	many	TRBD1	CASSPSTGAYNEQFF	TGTGCCAGCTCACCATCGACAGGGGCCTACAATGAGCAGTTCTTC
TRBV5-1	TRBJ2-5	many	.	CASSAEVETQYF	TGCGCCAGCAGCGCGGAGGTGGAGACCCAGTACTTC
TRBV29-1	TRBJ1-1	few	.	CSVPIGGWNTEAFF	TGCAGCGTCCCGATAGGGGGATGGAACACTGAAGCTTTCTTT
TRBV12-3/TRBV12-4	TRBJ1-6	.	.	CASNLEAGSPLHF	TGTGCCAGCAACCTCGAGGCAGGTTCACCCCTCCACTTT
TRBV29-1	TRBJ2-3	many	.	CSVVPGSTDTQYF	TGCAGCGTTGTCCCGGGGAGCACAGATACGCAGTATTTT
TRBV7-2	TRBJ2-3	many	TRBD1	CASSGSGQGAWDTQYF	TGTGCCAGCAGCGGGTCCGGACAGGGGGCATGGGATACGCAGTATTTT
TRBV30	TRBJ1-1	many	.	CACVRGAGGEAFF	TGTGCCTGTGTCAGGGGAGCAGGCGGTGAAGCTTTCTTT
TRBV6-2/TRBV6-3	TRBJ2-5	few	TRBD2	CASSYSGLATIQETQYF	TGTGCCAGCAGTTACTCAGGACTAGCGACGATTCAAGAGACCCAGTACTTC
TRBV7-2	TRBJ2-5	.	.	CASSLVGLQGETQYF	TGTGCTAGCAGCTTAGTGGGACTTCAGGGGGAGACCCAGTACTTC
TRBV5-1	TRBJ2-3	few	.	CASSQGGQLAQYF	TGCGCCAGCAGCCAAGGAGGGCAGCTGGCGCAGTATTTT
TRBV4-3	TRBJ1-2	few	.	CASSQDGSRNYGYTF	TGCGCCAGCAGCCAAGATGGGAGCCGCAACTATGGCTACACCTTC
TRBV6-5	TRBJ1-2	.	.	CASSRPRTVSYGYTF	TGTGCCAGCAGCCGCCCTCGGACAGTTTCCTATGGCTACACCTTC
TRBV10-3	TRBJ2-6	.	.	CAISDVGSGANVLTF	TGTGCCATCAGTGACGTGGGCTCTGGGGCCAACGTCCTGACTTTC
TRBV19	TRBJ2-5	.	.	CASSSSSETQYF	TGTGCCAGTAGTTCGAGTTCAGAGACCCAGTACTTC
TRBV7-2	TRBJ2-3	.	.	CASSPYLNTDTQYF	TGTGCCAGCAGCCCTTACCTAAACACAGATACGCAGTATTTT
TRBV14	TRBJ2-7	.	.	CASSPYGVHQEQYF	TGTGCCAGCAGCCCCTACGGAGTGCATCAGGAGCAGTACTTC
TRBV12-3/TRBV12-4	TRBJ2-5	many	TRBD2	CASSLRGGETQYF	TGTGCCAGCAGTTTACGGGGGGGGGAGACCCAGTACTTC
TRBV12-3/TRBV12-4	TRBJ2-5	many	.	CASSPVGVGETQYF	TGTGCCAGCAGCCCGGTCGGGGTGGGGGAGACCCAGTACTTC
TRBV20-1	TRBJ2-7	many	TRBD2	CSARGGGRSYEQYF	TGCAGTGCTAGGGGCGGGGGGCGATCCTACGAGCAGTACTTC
TRBV24-1	TRBJ2-3	.	.	CATSGVPGHTQYF	TGTGCCACCAGTGGTGTACCCGGGCATACGCAGTATTTT
TRBV12-3/TRBV12-4	TRBJ1-3	.	.	CASIRDTSGNTIYF	TGTGCCAGCATTCGGGACACCTCTGGAAACACCATATATTTT
TRBV14	TRBJ1-2	.	.	CASRGLGGYTF	TGTGCCAGCCGGGGCTTAGGAGGCTACACCTTC
TRBV6-6	TRBJ2-5	many	.	CASSTAETQYF	TGTGCCAGCAGCACGGCGGAGACCCAGTACTTC
TRBV7-9	TRBJ1-6	many	.	CASRENSGSPLHF	TGTGCCAGCAGGGAGAATTCAGGTTCACCCCTCCACTTT
TRBV7-9	TRBJ1-2	many	.	CASSPDGPDWFGYTF	TGTGCCAGCAGCCCTGATGGGCCGGATTGGTTCGGCTACACCTTC
TRBV2	TRBJ1-1	.	.	CASSEELTEAFF	TGTGCCAGCAGTGAAGAACTTACTGAAGCTTTCTTT
TRBV6-5	TRBJ2-6	.	.	CASSQAEDNVLTF	TGTGCCAGCAGTCAAGCTGAGGACAACGTCCTGACTTTC
TRBV25-1	TRBJ1-2	.	.	CASSDAPVSFGYTF	TGTGCCAGCAGTGACGCTCCCGTCTCGTTTGGCTACACCTTC
TRBV20-1	TRBJ2-3	many	.	CSARPPLTQGTDTQYF	TGCAGTGCTAGACCCCCCCTCACCCAAGGAACAGATACGCAGTATTTT
TRBV5-6	TRBJ1-2	.	TRBD1	CASSGWTGNGYTF	TGTGCCAGCAGCGGTTGGACAGGCAATGGCTACACCTTC
TRBV20-1	TRBJ2-3	many	TRBD2	CSAAAGGPSDTQYF	TGCAGTGCTGCAGCGGGGGGGCCCTCAGATACGCAGTATTTT
TRBV4-3	TRBJ1-2	.	.	CASSQGTDYGYTF	TGCGCCAGCAGCCAAGGGACCGACTATGGCTACACCTTC
TRBV12-3/TRBV12-4	TRBJ1-2	many	.	CASSLKVLDYGYTF	TGTGCCAGCAGCCTGAAGGTTTTGGACTATGGCTACACCTTC
TRBV27	TRBJ2-5	many	.	CASSPSPRGETQYF	TGTGCCAGCAGTCCCTCTCCGCGAGGGGAGACCCAGTACTTC
TRBV7-9	TRBJ1-1	few	.	CASSLSRTTEAFF	TGTGCCAGCAGCTTAAGTAGGACCACTGAAGCTTTCTTT
TRBV27	TRBJ1-6	many	.	CASSFVGNSPLHF	TGTGCCAGCAGTTTTGTCGGAAATTCACCCCTCCACTTT
TRBV6-5	TRBJ1-2	many	TRBD1	CASSRTGLASGYTF	TGTGCCAGCAGTCGGACAGGTCTGGCCTCTGGCTACACCTTC
TRBV14	TRBJ2-2	.	TRBD2	CASSQTSGGTGELFF	TGTGCCAGCAGCCAGACAAGCGGGGGAACCGGGGAGCTGTTTTTT
TRBV29-1	TRBJ1-1	few	TRBD1	CSLVPGQGSEAFF	TGCAGCTTAGTCCCGGGACAGGGGTCTGAAGCTTTCTTT
TRBV2	TRBJ1-2	.	.	CASRDSVTSHGYTF	TGTGCCAGCAGGGACAGTGTAACGTCTCATGGCTACACCTTC
TRBV10-3	TRBJ2-7	many	.	CAISEVPGSSYEQYF	TGTGCCATCAGTGAAGTGCCGGGGAGCTCCTACGAGCAGTACTTC
TRBV27	TRBJ1-1	many	.	CASSLSEEMVTEAFF	TGTGCCAGCAGTTTATCGGAGGAGATGGTCACTGAAGCTTTCTTT
TRBV7-8	TRBJ2-1	many	TRBD2	CASSLLAGSYNEQFF	TGTGCCAGCAGCTTATTAGCGGGCTCCTACAATGAGCAGTTCTTC
TRBV12-3/TRBV12-4	TRBJ2-1	many	.	CASSLEAANEQFF	TGTGCCAGCAGTTTAGAAGCTGCGAATGAGCAGTTCTTC
TRBV27	TRBJ1-2	many	.	CASSSTVRSRDYGYTF	TGTGCCAGCAGTTCCACGGTCAGGTCGCGGGACTATGGCTACACCTTC
TRBV20-1	TRBJ1-3	few	TRBD1	CSAPRTGDGNTIYF	TGCAGTGCTCCAAGAACAGGGGATGGAAACACCATATATTTT
TRBV12-3/TRBV12-4	TRBJ2-3	many	.	CASSPHGEGTDTQYF	TGTGCCAGCAGTCCTCACGGGGAGGGCACAGATACGCAGTATTTT
TRBV20-1	TRBJ2-3	many	.	CSASDRRLTDTQYF	TGCAGTGCTAGCGACAGGCGCCTCACAGATACGCAGTATTTT